The sequence of this T cell receptor (beta chain) was determined in a study of cytomegalovirus exposure and HLA in healthy donors (dated by TCRdb to the late 2010s). Regarding the research as a whole: An earlier analysis of more than 550 of the donors reported over 250 Gb of sequence data and about 120 million unique TCR beta sequences obtained from some 200 million T cells. On average, around 240,000 unique TCR beta nucleotide sequences were sequenced per donor among a few hundred genotyped donors of the cohort, with 15% to 20% of those sequences being non-productive. Typing coverage varied by locus: roughly 620-640 donors for A, B, C, DRB1 and DQB1; 500 to 550 for DQA1; over 600 for DPA1; 450 to 480 for DPB1. The study aimed to test whether cataloging public T cell receptors could reveal signatures of past pathogen exposure. The study used immunosequencing to profile the T cell repertoires of hundreds of subjects and linked those repertoires to cytomegalovirus serostatus. Around 320 gigabases of sequencing data and approximately 84 million unique TCR sequences were included in an early release covering 550 to 800 HLA-typed donors. Of the 300 to 500 genotyped donors, 81% were placed in the genetic ancestry cluster associated with self-reported Caucasian donors. A later genetic analysis took genome-wide SNP genotypes for about 60% of the roughly 670 donors and used that subset as a discovery cohort. To study patterns of TCR occurrence, a later analysis re-analyzed previously published TCR beta repertoires from several hundred donors and added high-resolution HLA genotyping. Alongside the repertoire data, information on donor age, sex, ethnicity and CMV serostatus was compiled. Rather than using new phenotypic data, the later analysis identified candidate immune exposures from TCR beta sequences and from how often those sequences occurred across donors. To predict cytomegalovirus infection status, the study combined high-throughput TCR immunosequencing, statistical association of individual TCRs with disease status, and machine learning. In an earlier analysis of about 590 of the donors, high-throughput TCR beta sequencing was used to judge whether each TCR beta V gene segment behaved as functional or pseudogenic. A separate validation cohort of about 110 different subjects was used in addition to the roughly 670-subject first cohort. Class I and class II HLA loci were covered by the typing at four-digit resolution. Because of strong linkage in the cohort, roughly five DR-DQ haplotypes were treated as single units for association and clustering. Every repertoire in the discovery cohort had been generated on one and the same sequencing platform. Results and caveats for the whole study, not just this receptor: In a later analysis, HLA-associated TCR beta chains were found to be more clonally expanded and to have lower generation probabilities than equally common non-associated chains. Presence/absence analyses assumed roughly uniform sequencing depth across donors, an assumption that may not hold. The only immune exposure information available for the cohort was CMV serostatus. In vitro tests confirmed that three of the cytomegalovirus-associated TCR beta chains recognize cytomegalovirus antigens. Correlated functional status among segregating V segments might be attributable to linkage disequilibrium, but an unknown experimental factor could not be ruled out. A later analysis associated roughly 17,000 TCR beta sequences with specific HLA alleles at a false discovery rate of 0.05. Across donors, most TCR sequences were observed very rarely, whereas some public TCRs were present in many individuals. Several of the top co-occurrence clusters appeared to be linked to parvovirus B19, influenza, CMV and Epstein-Barr virus, according to a later analysis. V-gene and J-gene trimming of TCR beta chains was associated with a missense DCLRE1C variant in a later genetic analysis, and the association was replicated in an independent cohort. Because some donors lacked HLA typing at each locus, the association tests relied only on the typed subset. When HLA alleles, especially DR and DQ, strongly co-occurred, attributing TCR associations to individual alleles was difficult. According to a later analysis, TCR association rates differed among HLA loci, with DRB1 alleles showing the most associated TCRs and HLA-C alleles showing the fewest. In a later analysis, most CMV-associated TCR beta chains were found to appear HLA-restricted, with HLA associations seemingly driven largely by CMV exposure. It was suggested by the authors that the approach could potentially be generalized to other disease states and immunological phenotypes. An earlier analysis of approximately 500 of the donors showed that most TCR beta V segments appeared in productive rearrangements either about 87% or about 30% of the time, which broadly matched IMGT annotations. The study listed 164 TCR beta chains as associated with cytomegalovirus. The classifier was reported to diagnose cytomegalovirus status with high specificity and sensitivity in both the original cohort and the validation cohort. A cluster of highly shared sequence variants was judged likely to be a technical artifact of the sequencing pipeline. Some 16 rarely observed V segments, including chromosome 9 orphons, were excluded from the earlier analysis of several hundred of the donors because counts were too low. Some IMGT-functional V segments, including TRBV6-2 and TRBV6-3, could not be told apart with the 87-base-pair reads, so those segments were excluded. In a later genetic analysis, fewer N-insertions in productive TCRs were reported among donors in an Asian-associated ancestry cluster than the roughly 700-donor mean. A further reported finding was that TCR beta sequences accurately predicted the HLA-A and HLA-B alleles for most subjects in the first cohort. This cohort had only TCR beta chains sequenced, and the lack of alpha or paired-chain data limited which features could be detected.

About this clone itself: There is no known antigen for this receptor. Per-base quality was not reported, and no clone a single base away is much larger than it.

Measured from the cysteine to the phenylalanine, the CDR3 is 18 residues long. The entry retains the CDR3 DNA only, 54 bases that are in frame from base 1. Trimmed from V: 5 bases; trimmed from J: 1 base; junction bases lacking a gene match: 13. CDR1 MNHEY and CDR2 SMNVEV were looked up in the germline V gene (reference sequence). The cohort consisted of hundreds of healthy bone marrow donors. At the time of sampling, every cohort member was nominally healthy, though immune exposures that went unrecorded were likely present. The donor was CMV seropositive and was included in the group of approximately 310 seropositive cohort members. Every donor gave a peripheral blood sample, and the peripheral blood mononuclear cells from that sample were used for TCR beta sequencing. Genomic DNA was extracted from the blood cell samples with the Qiagen DNeasy Blood Extraction Kit. The protocol used for the library was the immunoSEQ multiplex PCR assay. A mixture of 60 forward primers for TCR Vbeta segments and 13 reverse primers for TCR Jbeta segments was used in the multiplex PCR. Amplification of the CDR3 region of rearranged TCR beta genes was performed with a multiplex PCR assay on genomic DNA. On the Illumina HiSeq System, the amplified TCR beta libraries were sequenced as 87-base-pair reads. Concerning the study's data processing: A later analysis tallied 70 million to 100 million unique TCR beta chains across the 666 repertoires, and approximately 9.9 million of those chains were shared by two or more donors. Raw reads were error-corrected and collapsed into unique sequences by a nearest-neighbor algorithm in which closely related sequences were merged to remove PCR and sequencing errors. CDR3 sequences were aligned to IMGT reference sequences to assign V, D and J gene segments. For a sequence to be retained, a match of at least six nucleotides was required to both a V gene segment and a J gene segment. Rearrangements were classified as productive when the CDR3 lacked stop codons and remained in frame with V and J, and all other rearrangements were classified as non-productive. Following IMGT convention, CDR3 was defined as the stretch from the second conserved V-encoded cysteine to the conserved J-encoded phenylalanine. In an earlier analysis of around 540 of the donors, sequences lacking an unambiguous match to a single V gene segment were excluded. In an earlier analysis of 587 of the donors, a V segment was called functional when productive rearrangements were above 56.7%, and segregating when the standard deviation between donors exceeded 5%. A statistical classification framework was built to diagnose cytomegalovirus status from the catalog of TCR beta chain sequences. V and J gene assignment, in a later analysis, came from comparing TCR nucleotide sequences with IMGT/GENE-DB human TR gene sequences. A later analysis assigned CDR3 sequences and most-parsimonious VDJ recombination scenarios with the TCRdist pipeline. In a later analysis, every TCR beta chain was defined by the combination of its CDR3 amino acid sequence and its V-gene family, and reads without a unique V-gene family were dropped. A later analysis removed 500 to 600 highly shared, low-generation-probability nucleotide sequences to deal with suspected cross-contamination and a sequencing artifact. A later analysis calculated a clonal expansion index for each public chain from normalized within-repertoire ranks of inferred template counts. In a later analysis, generation probabilities were computed using a VDJ recombination model fitted to out-of-frame rearrangements, and the results were checked against IGoR. In a later analysis, TCR-TCR, TCR-HLA and TCR-CMV co-occurrence was scored with hypergeometric tests, and a repertoire-size bias correction was applied to TCR pairs. To estimate false discovery rates, a later analysis permuted the HLA or CMV assignments 20 times. In a later analysis, co-occurring TCRs were grouped using DBSCAN, with TCRdist sequence similarity added in when clustering inside HLA-allele-positive subsets. For co-occurrence clustering, repertoires with fewer than 30,000 or more than 120,000 public chains were excluded, along with about five repertoires with anomalous nucleotide sharing. What TCRdb holds here is the immuneACCESS table cut down to in-frame rearrangements. Part of the clones is not present; checked against another copy, under half of the missing clones reflect an unresolved V gene, and the others are unexplained. That table furnishes V, J and clone size, whereas the DNA furnished D and trimming. The sample yields some 140,000 clones; 60% to 85% were counted once. 1% to 1.5% of the sample is held by the ten biggest clonotypes.

The sample taken for sequencing was PBMCs. The chain is assembled from TRBV27 and TRBJ1-1; a stretch of 10 junction bases matches TRBD1. The sequence was obtained from a male donor in good health and CMV-seropositive. In nucleotides, the sequence is TGTGCCAGCAGTCCCCCGGGACAGGGGATGGTTGGGAACACTGAAGCTTTCTTT. It translates to CASSPPGQGMVGNTEAFF.